This T cell receptor beta chain was sequenced in a study of T cell responses to AZD1222 COVID-19 vaccine. The overall study: Investigators merged groups given second doses at roughly 4 or roughly 12 weeks. The study, taken as a whole, reports: The study found Spike-specific TCR breadth and depth rose after two AZD1222 doses. Baseline antibody screening turned up just six seropositive AZD1222 recipients.

Sequenced by immunoSEQ multiplex PCR; TCRdb stores in-frame clones only, minus some. The repertoire holds 100,000 to 150,000 clones, with roughly 84% as singletons. CDR1 and CDR2 from the germline V gene are MNHEY and SMNVEV (reference sequence). The ends were cut back, 4 bases at V and 0 bases at J, with 19 bases in the middle. CDR3 size: 18 residues. With regard to this clone: The antigen is undetermined.

The rearrangement links TRBV27 to TRBJ1-5; the D is unclear. The receptor was isolated from an adult in good health. Sequenced here: peripheral blood, sampled on day 0 of AZD1222 vaccination. The CDR3 protein is CASSSNPHFQVSNQPQHF. The CDR3 DNA reads TGTGCCAGCAGTTCCAACCCCCATTTTCAAGTTAGCAATCAGCCCCAGCATTTT.